The present T cell receptor beta chain was sequenced within a study of T cells in Graves' hyperthyroidism and ophthalmopathy. What was amplified from RNA transcripts were TCR beta CDR3 regions. The HTBI primer set was used in a first-round RT-PCR of the TCR CDR3. TCRdb called the multiplex PCR reads again in MiXCR, with one record for every CDR3 protein. The data hold roughly 150,000 distinct CDR3 sequences, with over 8% observed a single time. A patient was excluded if there was uncontrolled infection, other autoimmune disease, pregnancy or lactation. Sample collection date corresponds to first hyperthyroidism diagnosis, prior to any ophthalmopathy symptoms. Of note for this clonotype: The antigen is unknown.

Study-wide results and caveats: A 13 V-J model separated ophthalmopathy from stable hyperthyroidism.

Trimming left V 2 bases short and J 5 bases short, with 9 bases between. Germline V lookup: CDR1 MNHNS, CDR2 SASEGT. The CDR3 sequence is 13 residues long. The specimen sequenced was blood. The clonotype originates from a woman between 18 and 30 years old with Graves' hyperthyroidism that later progressed to Graves' ophthalmopathy. The chain recombines TRBV6-1 with TRBJ1-2; D possibly corresponds to TRBD1 (5 bases). The CDR3 bases are TGTGCCAGCAGTGAAACGGCAGGGTATGGCTACACCTTC. It specifies CASSETAGYGYTF.